The next 14 T cell receptor beta chains were all read from a single sample in a study of cytomegalovirus exposure and HLA in healthy donors. The PCR used 60 Vbeta and 13 Jbeta primers. Profiled with immunoSEQ multiplex PCR; TCRdb holds only in-frame clones, not every one. The sample lists 120,000 or so clones, approximately 81% seen once, with about 2% in the top ten. The material sequenced was PBMCs. The origin of the receptors is a woman aged 40 to 50 in good health and CMV-seronegative.

This clone has just a few counts. This chain connects TRBV18 to TRBJ1-6; D may be TRBD1 (6 bases). CDR3 length: 14 amino acids. Germline-derived CDR1 and CDR2 are KGHSH and LQKENI. V gave up 0 bases and J gave up 10 bases, with 10 bases separating them. This chain's CDR3 is CASSPPQGPSPLHF. The CDR3 region has the DNA TGTGCCAGCTCACCACCGCAGGGGCCATCACCCCTCCACTTT.

The chain uses TRBV9 and TRBJ1-5, with 9 bases lining up with TRBD1. This CDR3 has 14 residues. The junction had 5 bases not matched to a gene; V was cut back by 0 bases and J by 10 bases. CDR1 is SGDLS, CDR2 YYNGEE, per germline. The CDR3 reads CASSVGTGGPPQHF. Written as DNA, the CDR3 is TGTGCCAGCAGCGTAGGTACAGGGGGCCCCCCCCAGCATTTT.

For this clone: The same CDR3 can be traced to other DNA sequences in this sample. The chain uses TRBV5-1 and TRBJ2-3; tentative D call: TRBD2 (6 bases). Trimming stripped 3 bases from V and 0 bases from J, with 8 bases between. CDR1 is SGHRS, CDR2 YFSETQ, per germline. The CDR3 runs to 14 residues. The DNA of the CDR3 is TGCGCCAGCAGCTCCGGGACTAGCACAGATACGCAGTATTTT. This codes for CASSSGTSTDTQYF. Combining the CDR3 with reference TRBV5-1 and TRBJ2-3 gives the whole variable domain KAGVTQTPRYLIKTRGQQVTLSCSPISGHRSVSWYQQTPGQGLQFLFEYFSETQRNKGNFPGRFSGRQFSNSRSEMNVSTLELGDSALYLCASSSGTSTDTQYFGPGTRLTVL.

The count of this clone is one. The V and J genes are TRBV13 and TRBJ2-2; D gene unclear. Deletions cut 3 bases from V and 2 bases from J, with 7 bases between. CDR1 is PRHDT and CDR2 is FYEKMQ in the germline V gene (reference sequence). CDR3 length equals 14 residues. The CDR3 is CASSLGKNTGELFF. CDR3 DNA: TGTGCCAGCAGCTTGGGCAAAAACACCGGGGAGCTGTTTTTT.

This chain uses TRBV4-1 with TRBJ2-5; possible D gene TRBD2, 7 bases. Trimming left V 1 base short and J 4 bases short, with 16 bases between. There are 16 residues in the CDR3. Germline-derived CDR1 and CDR2 are MGHRA and YSYEKL. The CDR3 spells CASSQVGGGARETQYF. The CDR3 DNA is TGCGCCAGCAGCCAAGTGGGTGGGGGGGCCAGAGAGACCCAGTACTTC.

The chain uses TRBV5-6 and TRBJ1-3, with a weak D call TRBD1 (6 bases). V lost 0 bases and J lost 0, with 13 bases in between. CDR1 is SGHDT, CDR2 YYEEEE, per germline. There are 17 residues in the CDR3. This CDR3 is CASSLAPWTASGNTIYF. Written as DNA, the CDR3 is TGTGCCAGCAGCTTGGCGCCCTGGACAGCCTCTGGAAACACCATATATTTT.

The chain joins TRBV7-2 to TRBJ2-1, with TRBD1 identical over 10 bases. Germline V gene lookup returns CDR1 SGHTA and CDR2 FQGNSA. The CDR3 covers 16 residues. The V and J ends lost 5 bases and 7 bases, in that order; junction bases with no gene match: 11. DNA of the CDR3: TGTGCCAGCAGCGGGACAGGGGCGATGGTCCTTAATGAGCAGTTCTTC. Its translation: CASSGTGAMVLNEQFF.

The rearrangement uses TRBV7-9 and TRBJ1-2; 7 bases map to TRBD1. Germline-derived CDR1 and CDR2 are SEHNR and FQNEAQ (reference sequence). CDR3 length equals 15 residues. The ends lost 2 bases at V and 2 bases at J; junction bases unmatched: 5. For the CDR3, the DNA is TGTGCCAGCAGCTTATCAAGGGGACAGAACTATGGCTACACCTTC. Residues: CASSLSRGQNYGYTF.

The chain carries TRBV11-2 and TRBJ1-1, with TRBD1 matching 11 bases. V shed 5 bases and J 0 bases; nucleotides not matched to a gene: 5. The CDR3 loop spans 16 amino acids. Germline-derived CDR1 and CDR2 are SGHAT and FQNNGV. The CDR3 DNA follows: TGTGCCAGCAGCCTTGGGACAGGGGGGGTGAACACTGAAGCTTTCTTT. Its protein is CASSLGTGGVNTEAFF.

The chain couples TRBV19 to TRBJ1-2, with unresolved D. The germline V gene encodes CDR1 LNHDA and CDR2 SQIVND (reference sequence). This CDR3 contains 14 residues. Trimming left V 9 bases short and J 1 base short, with 15 bases between. This CDR3 reads CASGRIPFNYGYTF. The CDR3 DNA follows: TGTGCCAGCGGTCGAATCCCCTTTAACTATGGCTACACCTTC.

This chain connects TRBV9 to TRBJ2-3, with 8 bases matching TRBD1. V lost 3 bases and J lost 2; bases outside the gene matches: 8. This CDR3 spans 16 amino acids. Germline V CDR1 and CDR2: SGDLS, YYNGEE. In DNA form, the CDR3 reads TGTGCCAGCAGCGGGGGGCGACAGGGGACCACAGATACGCAGTATTTT. This gives the protein CASSGGRQGTTDTQYF.

The rearrangement uses TRBV6-5 and TRBJ2-5; the match to TRBD2 covers 7 bases. V lost 6 bases and J lost 5; bases outside the gene matches: 6. Germline V gene sequence: CDR1 MNHEY, CDR2 SVGAGI. The CDR3 is made up of 13 amino acids. The CDR3 sequence is CASRRLAGETQYF. As DNA, the CDR3 is TGTGCCAGCAGAAGACTAGCAGGGGAGACCCAGTACTTC.

The chain uses TRBV7-9 and TRBJ2-5, with TRBD2 matching over 12 bases. The trim removed 5 bases at V and 5 bases at J, leaving 15 bases unmatched. Germline V gene sequence: CDR1 SEHNR, CDR2 FQNEAQ (reference sequence). The CDR3 is 18 amino acids. The CDR3 DNA reads as TGTGCCAGCAGCCGAGGGGAGGCTAGCGGGGGGGCCTCGGAGACCCAGTACTTC. Protein sequence: CASSRGEASGGASETQYF.

The V and J genes are TRBV28 and TRBJ2-7, with D possibly matching TRBD2 (5 bases). Germline lookup yields CDR1 MDHEN and CDR2 SYDVKM. The CDR3 is made up of 12 amino acids. Between the trimmed V and J ends, which lost 7 bases and 3 bases, there was a span of 10 bases. The chain's CDR3 is CASMSEGYEQYF. The CDR3 DNA sequence: TGTGCCAGCATGAGTGAGGGCTACGAGCAGTACTTC.